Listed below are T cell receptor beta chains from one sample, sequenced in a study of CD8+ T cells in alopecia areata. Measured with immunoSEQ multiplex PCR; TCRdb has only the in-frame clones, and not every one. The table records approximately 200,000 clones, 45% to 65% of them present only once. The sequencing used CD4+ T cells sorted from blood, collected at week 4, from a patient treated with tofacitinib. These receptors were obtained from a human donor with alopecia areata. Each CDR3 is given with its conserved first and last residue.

cdr3_aa: CASRGQEAFF; v_call: TRBV19
cdr3_aa: CASTYRGGTGELFF; v_call: TRBV6-1
cdr3_aa: CASSEQGGVVTEAFF; v_call: TRBV6-5
cdr3_aa: CASSVQGPSGTDTQYF; v_call: TRBV7-2
cdr3_aa: CSVGRSSTSEAFF; v_call: TRBV29-1
cdr3_aa: CASSPQTGNQETQYF; v_call: TRBV7-2
cdr3_aa: CASRAGLARDGRPQHF; v_call: TRBV4-1
cdr3_aa: CASSLVAAGYF; v_call: TRBV5-1
cdr3_aa: CAWSVGSGSIYGYTF; v_call: TRBV30
cdr3_aa: CASEDRGGPQYF; v_call: TRBV2
cdr3_aa: CATSRDAVRGQRDF; v_call: TRBV15
cdr3_aa: CASRLESGVAQPQHF; v_call: TRBV28
cdr3_aa: CASSTQLFRETQYF; v_call: TRBV7-2
cdr3_aa: CASSYSGEQFF; v_call: TRBV6-5
cdr3_aa: CAWSSRETQYF; v_call: TRBV30
cdr3_aa: CASSIWAGGQETQYF; v_call: TRBV19
cdr3_aa: CASTLGEAGSPLHF; v_call: TRBV5-1
cdr3_aa: CASRDRLSSYNSPLHF; v_call: TRBV5-1
cdr3_aa: CASSLRAGTGAEQYF; v_call: TRBV5-6
cdr3_aa: CASSYSTGEQFF; v_call: TRBV6-5
cdr3_aa: CASRSPRFHEQYF; v_call: TRBV11-2
cdr3_aa: CASSTNPPGRGDTGELFF; v_call: TRBV7-8
cdr3_aa: CATSGRASYEQYF; v_call: TRBV15
cdr3_aa: CSVGTGVDNQPQHF; v_call: TRBV29-1
cdr3_aa: CASSAGTGGDNSPLHF; v_call: TRBV27
cdr3_aa: CAWTWDRANYGYTF; v_call: TRBV30
cdr3_aa: CSVETGGDEQFF; v_call: TRBV29-1
cdr3_aa: CASSVAPQGSGGYTF; v_call: TRBV9
cdr3_aa: CSATGTGDGNTEAFF; v_call: TRBV29-1
cdr3_aa: CASSVGTGGNSGANVLTF; v_call: TRBV9
cdr3_aa: CAWKVQETQYF; v_call: TRBV30
cdr3_aa: CASSQDLAGGNTEAFF; v_call: TRBV4-2
cdr3_aa: CASSPSVAGSPLHF; v_call: TRBV27
cdr3_aa: CSVDSLQETQYF; v_call: TRBV29-1
cdr3_aa: CASSFTGIFTDTQYF; v_call: TRBV5-1
cdr3_aa: CSVRGTGAGEKLFF; v_call: TRBV29-1
cdr3_aa: CASSPPSGGAHEQFF; v_call: TRBV6-5
cdr3_aa: CATSGGGFDTEAFF; v_call: TRBV15
cdr3_aa: CASSVSLTRKETQYF; v_call: TRBV5-1
cdr3_aa: CASSLVVGQGAEAFF; v_call: TRBV5-1
cdr3_aa: CASSSGTPPGEQFF; v_call: TRBV7-3
cdr3_aa: CASSEGWNEQFF; v_call: TRBV25-1
cdr3_aa: CASSLYPGTSYEQYF; v_call: TRBV28
cdr3_aa: CASSTGAEAFF; v_call: TRBV28
cdr3_aa: CAKSIFLHRTALTEAFF; v_call: TRBV25-1
cdr3_aa: CASSLDLYRGEGYTF; v_call: TRBV11-2
cdr3_aa: CASSARTSTDTQYF; v_call: TRBV9
cdr3_aa: CASSLTENTEAFF; v_call: TRBV5-1
cdr3_aa: CAWCPGPSDTDTQYF; v_call: TRBV30